The next 17 T cell receptor beta chains were all read from a single sample in a study of blood T cell repertoires in COVID-19 (dated by TCRdb to 2018 to 2021). Library preparation was by the immunoSEQ multiplex PCR assay. What TCRdb holds here is the immuneACCESS table cut down to in-frame rearrangements. Part of the clones is not present; checked against another copy, under half of the missing clones reflect an unresolved V gene, and the others are unexplained. A total of about 480,000 clones appear in this sample, approximately 88% of them only once. Clones ranked in the top ten supply roughly 7.4% of the sample. Sequenced material: peripheral blood. These receptors were taken from a woman aged 45 to 65 with COVID-19, enrolled during active disease.

The gene calls are TRBV9 and TRBJ2-1, with 7 bases matching TRBD2. Trimming at V came to 3 bases and at J to 8 bases, leaving 17 bases not matched to a gene. The germline gives CDR1 SGDLS, CDR2 YYNGEE. This CDR3 has 17 residues. In DNA form, the CDR3 reads TGTGCCAGCAGCGCCCATCCCAGGGCCGGGAGGATTCATGAGCAGTTCTTC. Translation: CASSAHPRAGRIHEQFF.

About this clone itself: This CDR3 is also generated by other DNA sequences in the sample. This chain links TRBV18 with TRBJ2-7, with 7 bases identical to TRBD1. This CDR3 is 11 amino acids long. Germline CDR1 reads KGHSH; CDR2 reads LQKENI. After removal of 6 bases from V and 4 bases from J, the junction contained 0 bases not matched to a gene. This chain's CDR3 is CASSTGYEQYF. CDR3 bases: TGTGCCAGCTCGACAGGGTACGAGCAGTACTTC.

Here the CDR3 reads CASSQDYRTAAFDYGYTF. The CDR3, as DNA: TGTGCCAGCAGCCAAGATTATAGGACTGCCGCCTTTGACTATGGCTACACCTTC. The chain combines TRBV14 with TRBJ1-2; no clear D gene. The CDR3 has 18 amino acids. Per the germline V gene, CDR1 is SGHDN and CDR2 is FVKESK. Trimming left V 0 bases short and J 3 bases short, with 20 bases between.

The V call is TRBV12-3 or TRBV12-4, the J call TRBJ1-1; tentative D call: TRBD1 (6 bases). This CDR3 is built from 13 residues. V shed 5 bases and J shed 8 bases, with 15 bases lying between them. The CDR3 coding sequence is TGTGCCAGCAGTCCCCTGGGACACATAGAAGCTTTCTTT. Protein sequence: CASSPLGHIEAFF.

The chain is built from TRBV6-5 and TRBJ1-1; D is possibly TRBD1 (6 bases). Germline V gives CDR1 MNHEY, CDR2 SVGAGI. The V end was cut by 4 bases, the J end by 1 base, with 13 bases between. The CDR3 is made up of 15 amino acids. CDR3 loop: CASSSLGTRNTEAFF. The CDR3 DNA sequence: TGTGCCAGCAGTTCCCTCGGGACAAGGAACACTGAAGCTTTCTTT.

The chain couples TRBV7-9 to TRBJ2-5; 8 nucleotides line up with TRBD2. The CDR3 extends over 15 amino acids. Germline-derived CDR1 and CDR2 are SEHNR and FQNEAQ (reference sequence). The junction had 13 bases not matched to a gene; V was cut back by 8 bases and J by 5 bases. CDR3 amino acids: CASGGLASAPETQYF. The CDR3 DNA reads as TGTGCCAGCGGCGGACTAGCTTCGGCCCCGGAGACCCAGTACTTC.

The CDR3 sequence: CSVEEGERYTF. CDR3 coding DNA: TGCAGCGTTGAAGAAGGGGAACGCTACACCTTC. The chain uses TRBV29-1 and TRBJ1-2; the D gene is possibly TRBD1 (5 bases). The CDR3 length is 11 residues. Germline V lookup: CDR1 SQVTM, CDR2 ANQGSEA. Trimming left V 0 bases short and J 9 bases short, with 8 bases between.

This chain uses TRBV30 with TRBJ1-5; D uncertain. V dropped 0 bases and J dropped 2 bases, with 11 bases sitting between them. This CDR3 has 15 amino acids. The germline V gene has CDR1 GTSNPN and CDR2 SVGIG (reference sequence). The CDR3 here is CAWSVRVSGNQPQHF. CDR3 nucleotides: TGTGCCTGGAGTGTACGGGTTTCGGGCAATCAGCCCCAGCATTTT.

The chain has TRBV11-2 and TRBJ2-7; 9 bases align to TRBD2. J lost 3 bases, V lost 4 bases, and 7 bases had no gene match. Germline-derived CDR1 and CDR2 are SGHAT and FQNNGV. The CDR3 contains 15 residues. CDR3 nucleotides: TGTGCCAGCAGCTCCTCTAGCGGGGCCTACTACGAGCAGTACTTC. Translating gives CASSSSSGAYYEQYF.

V is TRBV30 and J is TRBJ2-7; 9 nucleotides line up with TRBD1. The CDR3 length is 12 residues. Trimming removed 7 bases from V and 3 bases from J; junction bases left unmatched: 4. Germline V gene lookup returns CDR1 GTSNPN and CDR2 SVGIG (reference sequence). DNA of the CDR3: TGTGCCTTTGGGACAGGGAGCTACGAGCAGTACTTC. This gives the protein CAFGTGSYEQYF.

The J gene is TRBJ2-1, the V gene TRBV7-2; possible D gene TRBD1, 5 bases. V shed 2 bases and J shed 6 bases, with 11 bases lying between them. The CDR3 is 14 residues long. Germline V gene lookup returns CDR1 SGHTA and CDR2 FQGNSA. The CDR3 protein is CASSLNRRSNEQFF. The CDR3 nucleotides read TGTGCCAGCAGCTTAAACAGGCGAAGCAATGAGCAGTTCTTC.

The rearrangement uses TRBV20-1 and TRBJ2-1; 9 nucleotides line up with TRBD2. Trimming removed 3 bases from V and 4 bases from J; junction bases left unmatched: 10. Germline lookup yields CDR1 DFQATT and CDR2 SNEGSKA (reference sequence). The CDR3 covers 16 residues. This CDR3 is CSASQSSGGFYNEQFF. CDR3 coding DNA: TGCAGTGCTAGTCAATCCAGCGGGGGGTTTTACAATGAGCAGTTCTTC.

About this clone: The same CDR3 arises from other DNA sequences in this sample as well. This chain links TRBV2 with TRBJ1-1; D unclear. Looked up from germline, CDR1 is SNHLY and CDR2 is FYNNEI. The CDR3 length is 13 residues. V was trimmed by 4 bases and J by 4 bases, leaving 10 bases between them. CDR3 coding DNA: TGTGCCAGCAGTGTCGGGGAAGGCACTGAAGCTTTCTTT. It yields the protein CASSVGEGTEAFF.

Worth noting for this clone: Other DNA sequences in the sample encode the same CDR3. The chain links TRBV3-1 (or the pseudogene TRBV3-2) to TRBJ2-1; 12 bases match TRBD2. The CDR3 is 15 residues long. Trimming at V came to 4 bases and at J to 5 bases, leaving 3 bases not matched to a gene. Germline CDR1 reads LGHDT; CDR2 reads YNNKEL (reference sequence). The CDR3 spells CASSPGLAGNNEQFF. As DNA, the CDR3 is TGTGCCAGCAGCCCCGGACTAGCGGGGAACAATGAGCAGTTCTTC.

The V call is TRBV21-1, the J call TRBJ2-7; the DNA was not used to check the table's D call, TRBD1. TRBV21-1 is a known pseudogene. CDR3 length: 14 amino acids. In DNA form, the CDR3 reads TGTGCCAGCAGCCTCGGACAGTTCTCCTACGAGCAGTACTTC. Translation: CASSLGQFSYEQYF.

V and J are TRBV9 and TRBJ2-7; 12 bases are a match to TRBD1. Germline CDR1 and CDR2: SGDLS and YYNGEE. The CDR3 sequence is 17 residues long. The J segment lost 3 bases and the V segment lost 2 bases, leaving 9 bases of the junction unmatched. CDR3 protein: CASSVGSGTGGIYEQYF. CDR3 DNA sequence: TGTGCCAGCAGCGTGGGTTCCGGGACAGGGGGCATCTACGAGCAGTACTTC.

V gene TRBV10-3 combines with J gene TRBJ1-2; D ambiguous. Trimming took off 2 bases at V and 8 bases at J, with 24 bases between the two ends. The CDR3 covers 17 residues. Germline V gives CDR1 ENHRY, CDR2 SYGVKD. CDR3 in DNA: TGTGCCATCAGTGAGAGTCTGGAGTTGGAAACTATGTTCGGCTACACCTTC. This encodes CAISESLELETMFGYTF.